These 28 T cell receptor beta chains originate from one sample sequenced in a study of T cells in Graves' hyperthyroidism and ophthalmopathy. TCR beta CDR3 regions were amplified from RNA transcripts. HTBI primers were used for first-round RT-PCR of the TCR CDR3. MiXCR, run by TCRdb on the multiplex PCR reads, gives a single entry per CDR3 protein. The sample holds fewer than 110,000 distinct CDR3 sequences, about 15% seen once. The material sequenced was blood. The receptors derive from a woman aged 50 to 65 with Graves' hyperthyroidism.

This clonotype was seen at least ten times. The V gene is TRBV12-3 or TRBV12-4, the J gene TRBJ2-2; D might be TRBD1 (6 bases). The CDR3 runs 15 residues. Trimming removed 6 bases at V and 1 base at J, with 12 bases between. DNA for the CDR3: TGTGCCAGCAGGCCAACGACAGGGAACACCGGGGAGCTGTTTTTT. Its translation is CASRPTTGNTGELFF.

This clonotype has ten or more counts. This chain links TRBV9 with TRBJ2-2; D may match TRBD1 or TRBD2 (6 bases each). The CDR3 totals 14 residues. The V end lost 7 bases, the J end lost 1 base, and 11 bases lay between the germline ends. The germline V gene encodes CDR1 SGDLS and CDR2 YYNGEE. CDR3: CASARGQNTGELFF. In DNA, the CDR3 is TGTGCCAGCGCCCGGGGGCAGAACACCGGGGAGCTGTTTTTT.

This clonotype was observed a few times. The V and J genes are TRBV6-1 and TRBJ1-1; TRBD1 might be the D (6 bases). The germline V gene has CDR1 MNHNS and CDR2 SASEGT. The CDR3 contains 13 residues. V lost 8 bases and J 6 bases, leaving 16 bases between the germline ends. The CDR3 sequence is CASRSGAGAEAFF. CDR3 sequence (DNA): TGTGCCAGCCGGAGTGGGGCAGGGGCTGAAGCTTTCTTT.

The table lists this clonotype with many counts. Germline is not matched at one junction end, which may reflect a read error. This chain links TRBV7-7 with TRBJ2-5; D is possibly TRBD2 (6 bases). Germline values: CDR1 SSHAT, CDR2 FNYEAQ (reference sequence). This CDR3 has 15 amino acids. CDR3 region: CASSLAASVPETQYF. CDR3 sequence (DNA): TGTGCTAGCAGCTTAGCAGCTAGCGTGCCAGAGACCCAGTACTTC.

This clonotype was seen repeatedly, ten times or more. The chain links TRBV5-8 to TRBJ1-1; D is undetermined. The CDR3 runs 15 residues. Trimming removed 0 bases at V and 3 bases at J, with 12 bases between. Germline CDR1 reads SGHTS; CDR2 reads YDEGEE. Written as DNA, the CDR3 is TGTGCCAGCAGCTTGGCAAGCCGTTTCGACACTGAAGCTTTCTTT. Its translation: CASSLASRFDTEAFF. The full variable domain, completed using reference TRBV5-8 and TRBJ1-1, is EAGVTQSPTHLIKTRGQQATLRCSPISGHTSVYWYQQALGLGLQFLLWYDEGEERNRGNFPPRFSGRQFPNYSSELNVNALELEDSALYLCASSLASRFDTEAFFGQGTRLTVV.

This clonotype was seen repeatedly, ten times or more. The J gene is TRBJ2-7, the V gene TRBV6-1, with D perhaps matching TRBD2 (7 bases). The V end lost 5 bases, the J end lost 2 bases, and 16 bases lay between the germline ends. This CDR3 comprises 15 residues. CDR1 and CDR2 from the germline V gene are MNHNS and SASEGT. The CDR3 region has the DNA TGTGCCAGCAGTCTGGGGGCTAGCGGTCCCTACGAGCAGTACGTC. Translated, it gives CASSLGASGPYEQYV.

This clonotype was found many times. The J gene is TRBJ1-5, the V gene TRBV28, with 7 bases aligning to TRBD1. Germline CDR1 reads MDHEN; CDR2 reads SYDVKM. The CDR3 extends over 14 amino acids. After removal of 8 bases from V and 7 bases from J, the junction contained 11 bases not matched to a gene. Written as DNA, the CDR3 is TGTGCCAGCGATACACAGGGGTTGGGGCAGCCCCAGCATTTT. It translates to CASDTQGLGQPQHF.

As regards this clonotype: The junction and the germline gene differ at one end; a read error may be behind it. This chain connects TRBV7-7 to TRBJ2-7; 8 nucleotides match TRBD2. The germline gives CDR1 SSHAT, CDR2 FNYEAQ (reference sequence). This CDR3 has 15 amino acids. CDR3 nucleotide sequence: TGTGCTAGCAGCAGCCCGCCAGCGGGAGACTACGAGCAGTACTTC. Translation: CASSSPPAGDYEQYF.

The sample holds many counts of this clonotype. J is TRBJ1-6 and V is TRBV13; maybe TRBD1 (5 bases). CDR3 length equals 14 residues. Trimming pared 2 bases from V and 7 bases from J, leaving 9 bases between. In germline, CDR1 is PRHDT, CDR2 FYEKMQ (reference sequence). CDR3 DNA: TGTGCCAGCAGCTTAATCGGGGGGAATTCACCCCTCCACTTT. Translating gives CASSLIGGNSPLHF.

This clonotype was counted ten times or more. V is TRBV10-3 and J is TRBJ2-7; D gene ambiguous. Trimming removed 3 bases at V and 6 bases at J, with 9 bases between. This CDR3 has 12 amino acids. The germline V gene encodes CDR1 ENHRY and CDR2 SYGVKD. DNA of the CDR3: TGTGCCATCAGTGATGAATGGGGCGAGCAGTACTTC. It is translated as CAISDEWGEQYF.

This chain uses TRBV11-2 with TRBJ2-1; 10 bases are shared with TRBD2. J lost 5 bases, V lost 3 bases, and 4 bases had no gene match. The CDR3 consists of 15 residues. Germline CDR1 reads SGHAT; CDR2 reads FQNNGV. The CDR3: CASSLKLAGHNEQFF. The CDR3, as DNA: TGTGCCAGCAGCTTGAAACTAGCGGGACACAATGAGCAGTTCTTC.

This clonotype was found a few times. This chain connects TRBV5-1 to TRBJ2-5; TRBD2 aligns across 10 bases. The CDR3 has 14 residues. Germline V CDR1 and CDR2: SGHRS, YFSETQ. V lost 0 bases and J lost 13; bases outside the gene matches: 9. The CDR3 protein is CASSLVASGRLLYF. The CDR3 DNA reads TGCGCCAGCAGCTTGGTCGCTAGCGGGAGACTTCTGTACTTC.

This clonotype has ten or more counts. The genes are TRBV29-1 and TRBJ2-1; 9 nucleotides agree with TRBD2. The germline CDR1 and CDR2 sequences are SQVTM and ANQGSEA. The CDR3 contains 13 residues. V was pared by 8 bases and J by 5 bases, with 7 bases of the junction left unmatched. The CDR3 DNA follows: TGCAGCATAAGCGGGAGGCAAAACAATGAGCAGTTCTTC. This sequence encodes CSISGRQNNEQFF.

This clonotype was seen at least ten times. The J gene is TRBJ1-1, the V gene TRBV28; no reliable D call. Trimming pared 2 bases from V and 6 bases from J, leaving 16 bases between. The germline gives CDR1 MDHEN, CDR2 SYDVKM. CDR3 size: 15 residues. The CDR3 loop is CASSLRAPNSPEAFF. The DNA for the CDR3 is TGTGCCAGCAGTTTACGGGCGCCGAACAGCCCTGAAGCTTTCTTT. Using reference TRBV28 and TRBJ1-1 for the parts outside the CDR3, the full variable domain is DVKVTQSSRYLVKRTGEKVFLECVQDMDHENMFWYRQDPGLGLRLIYFSYDVKMKEKGDIPEGYSVSREKKERFSLILESASTNQTSMYLCASSLRAPNSPEAFFGQGTRLTVV.

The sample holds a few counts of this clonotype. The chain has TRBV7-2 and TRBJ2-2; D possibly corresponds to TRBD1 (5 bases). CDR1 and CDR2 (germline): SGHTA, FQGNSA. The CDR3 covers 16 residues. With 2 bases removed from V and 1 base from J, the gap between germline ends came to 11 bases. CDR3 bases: TGTGCCAGCAGCTTATTTGGGGCGAGGAACACCGGGGAGCTGTTTTTT. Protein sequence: CASSLFGARNTGELFF.

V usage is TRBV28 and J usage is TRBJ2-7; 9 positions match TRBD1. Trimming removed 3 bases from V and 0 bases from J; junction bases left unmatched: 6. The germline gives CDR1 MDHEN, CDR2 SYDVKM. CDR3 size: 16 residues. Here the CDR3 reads CASSLGTGMSSYEQYF. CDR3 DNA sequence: TGTGCCAGCAGTTTGGGGACAGGGATGAGCTCCTACGAGCAGTACTTC.

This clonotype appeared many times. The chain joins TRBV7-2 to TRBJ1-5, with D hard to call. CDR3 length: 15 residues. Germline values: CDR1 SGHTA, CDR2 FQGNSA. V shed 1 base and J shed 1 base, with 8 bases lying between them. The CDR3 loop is CASSLVGRSNQPQHF. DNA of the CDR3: TGTGCCAGCAGCTTAGTTGGTCGGAGCAATCAGCCCCAGCATTTT. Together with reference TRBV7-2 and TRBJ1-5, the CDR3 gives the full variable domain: GAGVSQSPSNKVTEKGKDVELRCDPISGHTALYWYRQSLGQGLEFLIYFQGNSAPDKSGLPSDRFSAERTGGSVSTLTIQRTQQEDSAVYLCASSLVGRSNQPQHFGDGTRLSIL.

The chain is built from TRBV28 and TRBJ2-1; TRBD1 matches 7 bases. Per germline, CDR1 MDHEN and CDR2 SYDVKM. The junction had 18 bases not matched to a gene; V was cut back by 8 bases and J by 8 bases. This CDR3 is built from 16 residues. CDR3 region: CASRAQRGLRSDEQFF. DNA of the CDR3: TGTGCCAGCCGCGCCCAAAGGGGGCTTCGGAGCGATGAGCAGTTCTTC.

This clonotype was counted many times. CDR3 protein: CASSLNQGDTQYF. CDR3 in DNA: TGTGCCAGCAGCCTTAACCAGGGGGATACGCAGTATTTT. The genes are TRBV12-3 or TRBV12-4 and TRBJ2-3, with D tentatively TRBD1 (6 bases). The CDR3 has 13 residues. Trimming left V 6 bases short and J 6 bases short, with 13 bases between.

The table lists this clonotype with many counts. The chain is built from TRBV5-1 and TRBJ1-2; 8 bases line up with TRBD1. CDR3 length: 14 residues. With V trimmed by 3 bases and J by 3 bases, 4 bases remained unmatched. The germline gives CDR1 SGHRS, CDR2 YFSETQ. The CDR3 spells CASSSTTGDYGYTF. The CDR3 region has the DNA TGCGCCAGCAGCTCGACGACAGGGGACTATGGCTACACCTTC.

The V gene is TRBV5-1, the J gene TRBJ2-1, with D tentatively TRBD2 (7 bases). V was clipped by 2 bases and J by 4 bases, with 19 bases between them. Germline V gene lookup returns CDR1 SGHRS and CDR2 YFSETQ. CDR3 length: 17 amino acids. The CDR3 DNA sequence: TGCGCCAGCAGCTTACACCGCTTACAGGGAGGGTACAATGAGCAGTTCTTC. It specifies CASSLHRLQGGYNEQFF.

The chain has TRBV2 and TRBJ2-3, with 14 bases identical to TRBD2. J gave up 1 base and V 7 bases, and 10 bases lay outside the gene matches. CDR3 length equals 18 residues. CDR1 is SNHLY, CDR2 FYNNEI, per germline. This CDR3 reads CASMLTSGRAGGTDTQYF. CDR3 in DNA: TGTGCCAGCATGCTGACTAGCGGGAGGGCCGGGGGCACAGATACGCAGTATTTT.

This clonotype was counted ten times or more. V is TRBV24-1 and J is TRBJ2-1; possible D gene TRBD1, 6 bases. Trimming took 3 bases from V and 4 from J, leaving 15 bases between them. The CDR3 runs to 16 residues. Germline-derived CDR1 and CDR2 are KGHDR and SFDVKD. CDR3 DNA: TGTGCCACCAGTGATCAATCCCGACAGGCATACAATGAGCAGTTCTTC. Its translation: CATSDQSRQAYNEQFF.

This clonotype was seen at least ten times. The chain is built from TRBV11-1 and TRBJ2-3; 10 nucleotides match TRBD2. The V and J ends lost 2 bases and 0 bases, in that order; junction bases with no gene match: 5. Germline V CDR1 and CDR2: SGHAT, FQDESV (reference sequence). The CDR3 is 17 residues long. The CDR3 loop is CASSLSLTSGSTDTQYF. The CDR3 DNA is TGTGCCAGCAGCTTATCCCTGACTAGCGGGAGCACAGATACGCAGTATTTT.

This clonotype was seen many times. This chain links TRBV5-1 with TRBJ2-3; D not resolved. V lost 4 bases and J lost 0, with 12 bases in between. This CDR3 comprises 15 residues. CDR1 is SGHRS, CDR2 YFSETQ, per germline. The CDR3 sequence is CASSPSSASTDTQYF. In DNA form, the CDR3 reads TGCGCCAGCAGCCCCTCCTCAGCGAGCACAGATACGCAGTATTTT.

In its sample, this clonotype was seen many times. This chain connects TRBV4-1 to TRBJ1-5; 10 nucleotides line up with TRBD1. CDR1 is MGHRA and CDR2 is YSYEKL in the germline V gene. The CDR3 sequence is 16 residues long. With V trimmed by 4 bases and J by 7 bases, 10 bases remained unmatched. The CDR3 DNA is TGCGCCAGCAGCCGACTCGCCGGGACAGGGGACCAGCCCCAGCATTTT. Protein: CASSRLAGTGDQPQHF.

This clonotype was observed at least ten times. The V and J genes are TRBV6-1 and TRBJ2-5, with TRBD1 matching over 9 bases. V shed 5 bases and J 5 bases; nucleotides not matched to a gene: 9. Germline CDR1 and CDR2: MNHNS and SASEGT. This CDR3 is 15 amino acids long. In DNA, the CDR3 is TGTGCCAGCAGTCTTCCGGACAGGGGTGATGAGACCCAGTACTTC. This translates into CASSLPDRGDETQYF.

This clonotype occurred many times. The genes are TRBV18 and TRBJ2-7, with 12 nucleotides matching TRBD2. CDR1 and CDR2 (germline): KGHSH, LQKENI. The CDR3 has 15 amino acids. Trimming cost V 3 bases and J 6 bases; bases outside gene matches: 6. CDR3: CASSPPSGRAVEQYF. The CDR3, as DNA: TGTGCCAGCTCACCCCCTAGCGGGAGGGCTGTCGAGCAGTACTTC. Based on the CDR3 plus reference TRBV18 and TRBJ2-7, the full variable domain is NAGVMQNPRHLVRRRGQEARLRCSPMKGHSHVYWYRQLPEEGLKFMVYLQKENIIDESGMPKERFSAEFPKEGPSILRIQQVVRGDSAAYFCASSPPSGRAVEQYFGPGTRLTVT.